The rows below give T cell receptor beta chains drawn from one sample of a study of cytomegalovirus exposure and HLA in healthy donors. Profiled with immunoSEQ multiplex PCR; TCRdb holds only in-frame clones, not every one. The table has about 140,000 clones, about three quarters seen once; the top ten hold under 1.5%. Sequenced sample: PBMCs. The receptors come from a male donor in good health and CMV-seropositive. Each CDR3 is given with its conserved first and last residue. A D gene is named only where the DNA matches it firmly.

D gene: TRBD2
V gene: TRBV7-2
CDR3 protein: CASSLLAGEGHEQYF

D gene: TRBD2
V gene: TRBV7-2
CDR3 protein: CASMPSGRTHEQYF

D gene: .
V gene: TRBV30
CDR3 protein: CAWNRGNTGELFF

D gene: TRBD1
V gene: TRBV19
CDR3 protein: CASEGRGKETQYF

D gene: TRBD2
V gene: TRBV7-6
CDR3 protein: CASSESGLADSYEQYF

D gene: TRBD2
V gene: TRBV18
CDR3 protein: CASSPRGTGTSGGWGYNEQFF

D gene: TRBD2
V gene: TRBV6-5
CDR3 protein: CASSYSAGGSDTQYF

D gene: .
V gene: TRBV6-5
CDR3 protein: CASSYRTVNTEAFF

D gene: .
V gene: TRBV2
CDR3 protein: CAGRRGETQYF

D gene: .
V gene: TRBV6-1
CDR3 protein: CASSLQGSGANVLTF